One and the same sample provided the 12 T cell receptor beta chains below, sequenced in a study of vaccination and CD4 T cells after COVID-19. What these receptors recognize is not known. Researchers used the Oncomine TCR Beta short-read assay to sequence DNA from cultured CD4+ T cells. TCRdb analysed the PCR reads with MiXCR anew, one entry per CDR3 protein. The repertoire holds over 10,000 distinct CDR3 sequences, with around 60% as singletons. Treatment indicated: approximately 9-day PBMC culture with coronavirus spike peptide pools or control peptides (ViraFEST assay). The input for sequencing was cultured CD4+ T cells from blood, taken after SARS-CoV-2 vaccination. These receptors were obtained from a human donor with COVID-19.

In this sample, this clonotype turned up a few times. The chain is built from TRBV7-2 and TRBJ1-5; D may be TRBD1 (6 bases). CDR3 length: 13 residues. CDR1 is SGHTA and CDR2 is FQGNSA in the germline V gene. V was clipped by 5 bases and J by 11 bases, with 16 bases between them. The CDR3 DNA reads as TGTGCCAGCAGCCCCCACAGGGAGGACTCCCAGCATTTT. This sequence encodes CASSPHREDSQHF.

The chain employs TRBV19 and TRBJ2-1; TRBD1 or TRBD2 may be the D gene (5 bases each). V gave up 3 bases and J gave up 4 bases, with 13 bases separating them. Germline V CDR1 and CDR2: LNHDA, SQIVND (reference sequence). The CDR3 length is 15 residues. Here the CDR3 reads CASSIRFEGYNEQFF. CDR3 sequence (DNA): TGTGCCAGTAGTATTCGATTCGAGGGGTACAATGAGCAGTTCTTC.

The chain is built from TRBV6-2 or TRBV6-3 and TRBJ2-5, with D perhaps TRBD1 (6 bases). In germline, CDR1 is MNHEY, CDR2 SVGEGT. The V and J ends lost 2 bases and 5 bases respectively, with 12 bases between them. This CDR3 is 14 amino acids long. CDR3 coding DNA: TGTGCCAGCAGTTACACTCGACAGGAGGAGACCCAGTACTTC. Translation gives CASSYTRQEETQYF.

CDR3 nucleotide sequence: TGCAGCGCCAAAGGAGGTGGATTTGGAAACACCATATATTTT. It translates to CSAKGGGFGNTIYF. The chain joins TRBV29-1 to TRBJ1-3, with no clear D. The germline V and J ends were trimmed by 7 bases and 3 bases, with 16 bases remaining between them. CDR3 length equals 14 residues. Germline loops: CDR1 SQVTM, CDR2 ANQGSEA.

This chain joins TRBV20-1 and TRBJ2-3, with 7 bases that match TRBD1. The CDR3 spans 12 residues. Germline-derived CDR1 and CDR2 are DFQATT and SNEGSKA (reference sequence). Trimming removed 2 bases from V and 4 bases from J; junction bases left unmatched: 0. The CDR3 sequence is CSARTGADTQYF. CDR3 DNA: TGCAGTGCTAGAACAGGGGCAGATACGCAGTATTTT.

The J gene is TRBJ2-3, the V gene TRBV11-2; D may correspond to TRBD1 or TRBD2 (5 bases each). V lost 5 bases, J lost 1 base, and 13 bases lay in between. CDR3 size: 15 residues. Germline V CDR1 and CDR2: SGHAT, FQNNGV. CDR3 residues: CASSPPGRGTDTQYF. The DNA for the CDR3 is TGTGCCAGCAGCCCGCCGGGACGGGGCACAGATACGCAGTATTTT.

This chain joins TRBV18 and TRBJ1-6, with a weak D call TRBD1 (6 bases). The CDR3 extends over 16 amino acids. The germline gives CDR1 KGHSH, CDR2 LQKENI. Trimming cost V 1 base and J 8 bases, with 15 bases left between them. Here the CDR3 reads CASSPRPSGDHSPLHF. The CDR3 DNA follows: TGTGCCAGCTCACCACGACCGTCAGGGGATCATTCACCCCTCCACTTT.

This clonotype was seen a few times. CDR3 nucleotides: TGCAGCGTGGCACAGGGATTGGACTATGGCTACACCTTC. This sequence encodes CSVAQGLDYGYTF. This chain uses TRBV29-1 with TRBJ1-2; D might be TRBD1 (6 bases). Germline V gene lookup returns CDR1 SQVTM and CDR2 ANQGSEA. V shed 6 bases and J shed 3 bases, with 14 bases lying between them. The CDR3 extends over 13 amino acids.

V is TRBV18 and J is TRBJ1-2, with 7 bases fitting TRBD1. Germline CDR1 KGHSH, CDR2 LQKENI. The length of the CDR3 is 15 residues. V lost 3 bases and J lost 4; bases outside the gene matches: 8. CDR3 amino acids: CASSPEGATLYGYTF. CDR3 nucleotide sequence: TGTGCCAGCTCACCGGAGGGGGCTACCCTCTATGGCTACACCTTC.

V is TRBV5-8 and J is TRBJ1-5; no clear D. The CDR3 has 14 residues. Germline V gene data show CDR1 as SGHTS and CDR2 as YDEGEE. V was clipped by 4 bases and J by 3 bases, with 11 bases between them. CDR3 region: CASSNGPPNQPQHF. The CDR3 bases are TGTGCCAGCAGCAACGGGCCCCCCAATCAGCCCCAGCATTTT.

V is TRBV19 and J is TRBJ2-7; 7 positions agree with TRBD2. In germline, CDR1 is LNHDA, CDR2 SQIVND (reference sequence). Trimming cost V 3 bases and J 3 bases; bases outside gene matches: 5. The CDR3 extends over 14 amino acids. The CDR3 protein is CASSIRTRDYEQYF. The CDR3 DNA reads as TGTGCCAGTAGTATTAGGACTAGAGACTACGAGCAGTACTTC.

This chain uses TRBV19 with TRBJ2-5, with 8 bases matching TRBD2. This CDR3 contains 16 residues. V trimming: 0 bases; J trimming: 4 bases; junction bases outside the gene matches: 7. The germline gives CDR1 LNHDA, CDR2 SQIVND (reference sequence). The chain's CDR3 is CASSIDLGLVGETQYF. In DNA form, the CDR3 reads TGTGCCAGTAGTATAGACCTGGGACTAGTTGGAGAGACCCAGTACTTC.